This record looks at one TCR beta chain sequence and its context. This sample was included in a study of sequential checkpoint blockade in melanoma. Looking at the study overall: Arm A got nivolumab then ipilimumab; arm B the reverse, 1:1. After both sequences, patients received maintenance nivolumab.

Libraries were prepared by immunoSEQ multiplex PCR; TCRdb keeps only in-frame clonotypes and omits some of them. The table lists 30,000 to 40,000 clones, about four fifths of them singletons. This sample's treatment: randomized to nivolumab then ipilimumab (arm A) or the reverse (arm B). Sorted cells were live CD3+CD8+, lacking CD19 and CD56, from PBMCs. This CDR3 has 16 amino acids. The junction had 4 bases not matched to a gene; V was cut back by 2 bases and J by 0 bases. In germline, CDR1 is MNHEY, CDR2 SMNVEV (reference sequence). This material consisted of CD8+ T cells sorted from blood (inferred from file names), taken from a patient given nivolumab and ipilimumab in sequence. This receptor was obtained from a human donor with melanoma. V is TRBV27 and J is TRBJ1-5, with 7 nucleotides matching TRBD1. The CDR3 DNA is TGTGCCAGCAGTTTACTCGGACAGGCTAGCAATCAGCCCCAGCATTTT. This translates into CASSLLGQASNQPQHF.